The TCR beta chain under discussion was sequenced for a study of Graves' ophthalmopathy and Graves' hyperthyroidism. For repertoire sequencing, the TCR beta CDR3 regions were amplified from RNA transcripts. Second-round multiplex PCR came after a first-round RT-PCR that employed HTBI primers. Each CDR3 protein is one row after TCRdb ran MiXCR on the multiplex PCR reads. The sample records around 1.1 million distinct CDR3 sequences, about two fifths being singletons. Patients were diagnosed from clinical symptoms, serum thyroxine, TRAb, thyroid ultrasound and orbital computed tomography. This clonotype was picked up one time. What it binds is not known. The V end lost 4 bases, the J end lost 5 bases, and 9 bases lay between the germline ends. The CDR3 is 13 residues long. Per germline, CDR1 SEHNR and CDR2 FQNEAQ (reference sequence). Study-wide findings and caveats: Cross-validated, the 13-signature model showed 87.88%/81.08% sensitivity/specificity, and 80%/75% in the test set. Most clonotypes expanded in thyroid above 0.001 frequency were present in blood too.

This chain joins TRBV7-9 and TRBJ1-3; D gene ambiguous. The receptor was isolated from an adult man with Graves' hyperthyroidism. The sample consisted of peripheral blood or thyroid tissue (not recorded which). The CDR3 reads CASSYIRRNTIYF. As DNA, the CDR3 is TGTGCCAGCAGCTACATTAGAAGAAACACCATATATTTT. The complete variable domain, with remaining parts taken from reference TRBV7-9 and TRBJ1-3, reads DTGVSQNPRHKITKRGQNVTFRCDPISEHNRLYWYRQTLGQGPEFLTYFQNEAQLEKSRLLSDRFSAERPKGSFSTLEIQRTEQGDSAMYLCASSYIRRNTIYFGEGSWLTVV.